This T cell receptor beta chain was identified in a study of T cell responses to AZD1222 COVID-19 vaccine (TCRdb year 2021). The study in broad terms: AZD1222 recipients with second doses at about 4 weeks or about 12 weeks were pooled, because spike-specific TCR depth and breadth did not differ between schedules. Enrollment into the trials was organized by age into subgroups of 18-55, 56-69 and 70-plus years, and those subgroups contained roughly 150, 30 and 60 TCR-sequenced participants, respectively. TCR sequencing covered over 230 trial participants: 207 given two doses of AZD1222 and approximately 26 given two doses of MenACWY control vaccine. Here is what the overall study found, with its caveats: Participants were mostly white British, with more females than males. The authors suggested clonal diversity may have been underestimated. After two AZD1222 doses, both the breadth and the depth of spike-specific TCRs were significantly higher than at day 0 and than in MenACWY recipients. The 56-69-year group was small, and its depth increase did not reach significance, likely because of low power. Epitopes outside the regions mutated in the B.1.351 and B.1.1.7 variants were reportedly recognized by nearly half of the unique spike-specific TCRs. Conclusions about previously exposed vaccinees are limited, since just six AZD1222 recipients were seropositive for SARS-CoV-2 at baseline. Because no day 14 peak-response samples were available, the repertoires could be characterized only after the peak T cell response. CD4 TCRs associated with the vaccine covered the entire spike protein, and the dominant responses were in regions 160-218 and 743-854.

The time point label corresponds to: baseline before first vaccination. Vaccinee samples came from UK trials COV001 and COV002, including a single-blind randomized controlled phase 2/3 trial of AZD1222 (ChAdOx1 nCoV-19) in healthy adults. For TCRbeta chain sequencing, PBMC samples from trial participants were taken at day 0 and at day 28 after the second dose. In the germline V gene, CDR1 corresponds to SGHRS and CDR2 to YFSETQ. Spanning cysteine to phenylalanine, the CDR3 consists of 18 amino acids. The kept DNA is CDR3 alone, 54 bases in frame from the first base. V sheds 7 bases and J sheds 7 bases, leaving 27 bases between their ends. The CDR3 regions of human TCRbeta chains were subjected to immunosequencing. Per the original workflow: TCRs in the repertoires were matched against a reference library of SARS-CoV-2-specific TCRs that had been generated with the MIRA antigen-specificity platform. Breadth was defined as the fraction of unique TCRs that were SARS-CoV-2-associated. Depth was defined as the fraction of total T cells that were SARS-CoV-2-associated. Using the MIRA data, each spike-specific TCR was assigned both to the spike region to which the TCR was reactive and to a CD4 or CD8 class. Log10-transformed breadth and depth values were compared by one-way ANOVA with Sidak's multiple comparisons tests. Drawn from immuneACCESS, this table holds only the in-frame rearrangements with V and J called that TCRdb kept. Clones are partly lost; checked studies trace under half to an unresolved V gene and leave the rest unexplained. V, J and clone size are taken as reported in that table, and D and trimming were inferred from the DNA itself. Here the sample has roughly 140,000 clones; roughly nine tenths occur a single time. Of the sample, more than 3% falls within the top ten clones.

A note on this clone: Its antigen remains undetermined. No per-base quality is available; no much larger clone lies one base away.

The clonotype originates from an adult in good health. The rearranged segments are TRBV5-1 and TRBJ1-6; 5 matching bases give a weak D call of TRBD1. The source was peripheral blood, collected on day 0 of AZD1222 vaccination. CDR3 region: CASQSDPPGSSPNSPLHF. The DNA sequence follows: TGCGCCAGCCAGTCGGATCCACCAGGGAGTAGTCCGAATTCACCCCTCCACTTT.